This T cell receptor beta chain was observed in a study of blood T cell repertoires in COVID-19. The overall study: Researchers got acute and convalescent COVID-19 samples from the United States, Italy and Spain. The analysed material was cDNA or gDNA that came from T cells, B-cell-depleted T cells, or PBMCs.

V trimming: 0 bases; J trimming: 0 bases; junction bases outside the gene matches: 6. Germline CDR1 and CDR2: KGHSH and LQKENI. The CDR3 has 17 residues. In the original processing: How many nucleated cells were present was estimated from reference gene primer amplification. Sequenced by immunoSEQ multiplex PCR; TCRdb stores in-frame clones only, minus some. V, J and clone size were drawn from that table, and D and trimming were deduced from the DNA. The top ten clones hold about 9.8% of a sample with 200,000 to 300,000 clones, roughly 86% of them seen once. The chain links TRBV18 to TRBJ2-7; 9 bases match TRBD1. The TCR comes from a man aged 35 to 55 who had recovered from COVID-19. Material for sequencing was peripheral blood. This CDR3 reads CASSPPGQGAPSYEQYF. CDR3 nucleotides: TGTGCCAGCTCACCACCGGGACAGGGTGCCCCCTCCTACGAGCAGTACTTC.